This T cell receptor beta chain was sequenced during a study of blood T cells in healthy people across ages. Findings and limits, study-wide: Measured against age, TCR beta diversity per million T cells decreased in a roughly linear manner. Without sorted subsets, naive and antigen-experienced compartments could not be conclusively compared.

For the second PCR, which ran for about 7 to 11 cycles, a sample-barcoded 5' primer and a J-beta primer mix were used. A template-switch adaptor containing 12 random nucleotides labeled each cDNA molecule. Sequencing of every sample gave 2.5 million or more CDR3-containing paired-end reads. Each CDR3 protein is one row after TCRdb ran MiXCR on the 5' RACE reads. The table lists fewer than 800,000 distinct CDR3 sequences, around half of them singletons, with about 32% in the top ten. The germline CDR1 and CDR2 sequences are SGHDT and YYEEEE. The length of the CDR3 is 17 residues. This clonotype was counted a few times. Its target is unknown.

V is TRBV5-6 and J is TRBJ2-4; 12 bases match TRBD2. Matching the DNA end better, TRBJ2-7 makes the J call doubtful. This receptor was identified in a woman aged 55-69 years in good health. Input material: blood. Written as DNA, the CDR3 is TGTGCCAGCACCCTTGACCAGGGACTAGCGGGCCTTTACGAGCAGTACTTC. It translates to CASTLDQGLAGLYEQYF.